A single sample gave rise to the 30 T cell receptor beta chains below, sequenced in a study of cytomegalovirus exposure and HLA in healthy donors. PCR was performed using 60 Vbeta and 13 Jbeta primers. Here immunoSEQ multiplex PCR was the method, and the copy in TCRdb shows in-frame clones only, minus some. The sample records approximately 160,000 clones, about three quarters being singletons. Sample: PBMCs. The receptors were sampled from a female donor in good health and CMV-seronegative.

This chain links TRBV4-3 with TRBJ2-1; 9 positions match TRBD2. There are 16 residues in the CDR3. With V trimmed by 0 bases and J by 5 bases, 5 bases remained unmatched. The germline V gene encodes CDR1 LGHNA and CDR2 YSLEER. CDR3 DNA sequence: TGCGCCAGCAGCCAAGATCGGGCTAGCGGGGACAATGAGCAGTTCTTC. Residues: CASSQDRASGDNEQFF.

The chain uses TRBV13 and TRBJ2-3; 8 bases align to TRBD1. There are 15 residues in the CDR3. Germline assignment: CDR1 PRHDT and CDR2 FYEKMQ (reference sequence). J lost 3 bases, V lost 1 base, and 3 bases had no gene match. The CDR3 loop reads CASSLARGRTDTQYF. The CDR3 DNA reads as TGTGCCAGCAGCTTAGCCAGGGGGCGAACAGATACGCAGTATTTT.

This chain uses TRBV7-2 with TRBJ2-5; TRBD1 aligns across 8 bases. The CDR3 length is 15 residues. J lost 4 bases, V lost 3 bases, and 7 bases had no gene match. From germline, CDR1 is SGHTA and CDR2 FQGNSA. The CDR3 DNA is TGTGCCAGCAGCTTTAACAGGGGACAGGTAGAGACCCAGTACTTC. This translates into CASSFNRGQVETQYF.

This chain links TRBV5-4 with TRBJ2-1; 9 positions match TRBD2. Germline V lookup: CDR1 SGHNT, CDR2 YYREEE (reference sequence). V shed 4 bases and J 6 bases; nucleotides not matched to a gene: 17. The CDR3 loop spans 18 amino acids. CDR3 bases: TGTGCCAGCAGCCGGCGGGCGTTGCGGGGGGGCCTTTCCAATGAGCAGTTCTTC. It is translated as CASSRRALRGGLSNEQFF. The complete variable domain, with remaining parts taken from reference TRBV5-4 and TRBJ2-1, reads ETGVTQSPTHLIKTRGQQVTLRCSSQSGHNTVSWYQQALGQGPQFIFQYYREEENGRGNFPPRFSGLQFPNYSSELNVNALELDDSALYLCASSRRALRGGLSNEQFFGPGTRLTVL.

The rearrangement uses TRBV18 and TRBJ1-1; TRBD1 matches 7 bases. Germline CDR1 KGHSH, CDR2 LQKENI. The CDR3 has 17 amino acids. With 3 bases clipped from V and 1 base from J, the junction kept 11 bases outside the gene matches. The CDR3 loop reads CASSPPGQRIGNTEAFF. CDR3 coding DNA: TGTGCCAGCTCACCGCCGGGACAGCGGATCGGGAACACTGAAGCTTTCTTT.

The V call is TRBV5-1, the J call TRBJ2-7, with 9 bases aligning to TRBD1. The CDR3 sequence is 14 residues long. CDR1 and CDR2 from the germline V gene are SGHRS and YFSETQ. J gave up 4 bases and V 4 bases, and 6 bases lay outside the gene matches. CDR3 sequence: CASSPTGQGYEQYF. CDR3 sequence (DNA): TGCGCCAGCAGCCCTACCGGACAGGGGTACGAGCAGTACTTC.

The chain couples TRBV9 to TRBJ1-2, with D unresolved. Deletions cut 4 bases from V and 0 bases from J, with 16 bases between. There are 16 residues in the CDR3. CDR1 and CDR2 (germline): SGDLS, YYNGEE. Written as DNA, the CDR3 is TGTGCCAGCAGCTTCGGTGAGAGGTTCCCTAACTATGGCTACACCTTC. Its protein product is CASSFGERFPNYGYTF. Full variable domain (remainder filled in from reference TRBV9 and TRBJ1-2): DSGVTQTPKHLITATGQRVTLRCSPRSGDLSVYWYQQSLDQGLQFLIQYYNGEERAKGNILERFSAQQFPDLHSELNLSSLELGDSALYFCASSFGERFPNYGYTFGSGTRLTVV.

The DNA for the CDR3 is TGTGCCAGTAGTATTGGCCGACACCTCGGTGAGGGTCAGTACTTC. Amino acids: CASSIGRHLGEGQYF. J is TRBJ2-4 and V is TRBV19, with D maybe TRBD2 (5 bases). Trimming took 3 bases from V and 12 from J, leaving 21 bases between them. CDR1 and CDR2 from the germline V gene are LNHDA and SQIVND (reference sequence). This CDR3 is 15 amino acids long.

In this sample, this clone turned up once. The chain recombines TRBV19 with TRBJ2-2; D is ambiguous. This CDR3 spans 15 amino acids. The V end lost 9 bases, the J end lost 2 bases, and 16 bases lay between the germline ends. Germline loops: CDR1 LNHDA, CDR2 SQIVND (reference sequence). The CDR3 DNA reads TGTGCCAGGCAGACCACAGTTATTAACACCGGGGAGCTGTTTTTT. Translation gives CARQTTVINTGELFF.

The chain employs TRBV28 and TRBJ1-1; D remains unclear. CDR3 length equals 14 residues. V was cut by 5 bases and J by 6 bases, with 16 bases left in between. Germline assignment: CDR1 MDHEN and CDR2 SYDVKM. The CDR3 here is CASSRTPIAAEAFF. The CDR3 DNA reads TGTGCCAGCAGTCGAACCCCAATTGCGGCTGAAGCTTTCTTT. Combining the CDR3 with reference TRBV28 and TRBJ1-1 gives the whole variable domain DVKVTQSSRYLVKRTGEKVFLECVQDMDHENMFWYRQDPGLGLRLIYFSYDVKMKEKGDIPEGYSVSREKKERFSLILESASTNQTSMYLCASSRTPIAAEAFFGQGTRLTVV.

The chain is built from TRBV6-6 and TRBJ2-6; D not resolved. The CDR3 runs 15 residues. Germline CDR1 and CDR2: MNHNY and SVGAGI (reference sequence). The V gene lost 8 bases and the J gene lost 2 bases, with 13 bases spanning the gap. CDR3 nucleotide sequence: TGTGCCAGCGCCTCTATTGACACTGGGGCCAACGTCCTGACTTTC. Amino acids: CASASIDTGANVLTF.

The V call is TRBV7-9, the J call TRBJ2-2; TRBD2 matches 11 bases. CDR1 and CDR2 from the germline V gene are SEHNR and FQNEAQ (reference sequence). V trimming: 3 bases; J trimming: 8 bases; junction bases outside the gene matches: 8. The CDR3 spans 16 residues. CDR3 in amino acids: CASSFASGRFPGELFF. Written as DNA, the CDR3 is TGTGCCAGCAGCTTCGCTAGCGGGAGGTTCCCAGGGGAGCTGTTTTTT. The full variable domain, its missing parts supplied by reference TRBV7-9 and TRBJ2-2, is DTGVSQNPRHKITKRGQNVTFRCDPISEHNRLYWYRQTLGQGPEFLTYFQNEAQLEKSRLLSDRFSAERPKGSFSTLEIQRTEQGDSAMYLCASSFASGRFPGELFFGEGSRLTVL.

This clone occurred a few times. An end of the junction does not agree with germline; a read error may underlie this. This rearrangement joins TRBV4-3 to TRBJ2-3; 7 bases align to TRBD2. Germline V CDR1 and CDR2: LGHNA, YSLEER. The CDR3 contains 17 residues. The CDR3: CASSQDGRGGSKDTQYF. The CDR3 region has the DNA TGCGCCAGCAGCCAAGACGGTAGAGGCGGGAGCAAAGATACGCAGTATTTT.

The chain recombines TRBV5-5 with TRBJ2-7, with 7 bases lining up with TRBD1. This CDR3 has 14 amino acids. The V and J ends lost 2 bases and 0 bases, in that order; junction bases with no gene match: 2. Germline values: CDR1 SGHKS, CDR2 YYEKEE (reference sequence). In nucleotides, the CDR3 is TGTGCCAGCAGCTTAGGGGACAGCTCCTACGAGCAGTACTTC. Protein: CASSLGDSSYEQYF.

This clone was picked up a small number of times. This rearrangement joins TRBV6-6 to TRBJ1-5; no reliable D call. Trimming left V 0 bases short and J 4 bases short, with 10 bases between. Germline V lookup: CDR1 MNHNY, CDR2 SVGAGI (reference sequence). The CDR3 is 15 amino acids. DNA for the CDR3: TGTGCCAGCAGTTACTCGATAGGCGGAAATCAGCCCCAGCATTTT. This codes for CASSYSIGGNQPQHF.

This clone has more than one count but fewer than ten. CDR3 nucleotides: TGTGCCAGCAGGGAGAACATTCAGTACTTC. As protein: CASRENIQYF. The chain has TRBV5-8 and TRBJ2-4, with D unresolved. The CDR3 has 10 amino acids. V lost 5 bases, J lost 7 bases, and 4 bases lay in between. Germline V gene lookup returns CDR1 SGHTS and CDR2 YDEGEE.

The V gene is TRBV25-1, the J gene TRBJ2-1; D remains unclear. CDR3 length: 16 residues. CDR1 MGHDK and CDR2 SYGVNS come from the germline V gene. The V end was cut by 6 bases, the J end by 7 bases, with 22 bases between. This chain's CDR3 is CASSAASWQAVNEQFF. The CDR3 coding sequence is TGTGCCAGCAGCGCAGCCAGTTGGCAGGCAGTGAATGAGCAGTTCTTC.

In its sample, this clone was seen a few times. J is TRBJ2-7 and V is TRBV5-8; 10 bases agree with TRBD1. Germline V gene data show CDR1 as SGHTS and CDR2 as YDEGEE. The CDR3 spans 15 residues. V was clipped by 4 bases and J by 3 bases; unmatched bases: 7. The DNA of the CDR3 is TGTGCCAGCAGCCGTCGGGGACAGGGGAACTACGAGCAGTACTTC. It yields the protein CASSRRGQGNYEQYF.

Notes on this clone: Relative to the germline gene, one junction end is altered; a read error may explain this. This CDR3 is CASSLQETNSQYF. CDR3 DNA sequence: TGTGCCAGCAGTCTACAGGAGACAAACAGTCAGTACTTC. The chain recombines TRBV7-2 with TRBJ2-4; TRBD1 might be the D (5 bases). CDR3 size: 13 residues. Germline V CDR1 and CDR2: SGHTA, FQGNSA.

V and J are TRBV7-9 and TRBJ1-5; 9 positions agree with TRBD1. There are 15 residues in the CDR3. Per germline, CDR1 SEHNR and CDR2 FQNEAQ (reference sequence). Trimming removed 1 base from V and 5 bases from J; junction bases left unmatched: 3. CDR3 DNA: TGTGCCAGCAGCTTAGGGACAGGGGCCTATCAGCCCCAGCATTTT. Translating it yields CASSLGTGAYQPQHF.

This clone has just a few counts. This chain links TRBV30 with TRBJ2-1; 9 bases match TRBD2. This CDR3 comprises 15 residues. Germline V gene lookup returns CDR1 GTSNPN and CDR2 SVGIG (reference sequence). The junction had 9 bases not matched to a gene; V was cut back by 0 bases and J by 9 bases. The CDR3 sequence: CAWSVASGVHFEQFF. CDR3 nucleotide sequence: TGTGCCTGGAGTGTGGCTAGCGGGGTGCACTTTGAGCAGTTCTTC.

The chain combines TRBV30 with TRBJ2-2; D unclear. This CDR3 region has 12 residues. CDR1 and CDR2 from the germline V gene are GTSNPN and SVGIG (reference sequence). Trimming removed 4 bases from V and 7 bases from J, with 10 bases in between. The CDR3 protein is CAWNENGGELFF. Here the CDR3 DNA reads TGTGCCTGGAATGAGAATGGCGGGGAGCTGTTTTTT. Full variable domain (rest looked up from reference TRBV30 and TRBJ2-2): SQTIHQWPATLVQPVGSPLSLECTVEGTSNPNLYWYRQAAGRGLQLLFYSVGIGQISSEVPQNLSASRPQDRQFILSSKKLLLSDSGFYLCAWNENGGELFFGEGSRLTVL.

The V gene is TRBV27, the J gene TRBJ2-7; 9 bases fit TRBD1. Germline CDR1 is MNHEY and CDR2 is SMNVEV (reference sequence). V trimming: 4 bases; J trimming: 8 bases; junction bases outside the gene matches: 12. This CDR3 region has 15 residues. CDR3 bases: TGTGCCAGCAGTTACCTCGGACAGGGGAATAAAAAGCAGTACTTC. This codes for CASSYLGQGNKKQYF.

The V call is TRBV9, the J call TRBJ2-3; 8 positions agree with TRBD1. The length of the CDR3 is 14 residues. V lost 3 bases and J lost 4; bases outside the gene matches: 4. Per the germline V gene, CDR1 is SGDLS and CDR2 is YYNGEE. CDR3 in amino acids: CASSGTQGADTQYF. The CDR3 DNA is TGTGCCAGCAGCGGAACACAGGGGGCAGATACGCAGTATTTT.

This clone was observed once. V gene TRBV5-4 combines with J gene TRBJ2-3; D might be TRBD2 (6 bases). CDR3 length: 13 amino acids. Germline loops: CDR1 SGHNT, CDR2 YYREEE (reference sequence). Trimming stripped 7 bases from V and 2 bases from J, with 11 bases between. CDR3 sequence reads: CASAEGYTDTQYF. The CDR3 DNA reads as TGTGCCAGCGCGGAGGGATACACAGATACGCAGTATTTT.

CDR3 protein: CASPPDRRTGYTF. In nucleotides, the CDR3 is TGTGCCTCCCCCCCCGACAGGCGGACAGGCTACACCTTC. J is TRBJ1-2 and V is TRBV30; maybe TRBD1 (6 bases). CDR3 length: 13 residues. Germline V lookup: CDR1 GTSNPN, CDR2 SVGIG (reference sequence). V was cut by 7 bases and J by 8 bases, with 20 bases left in between.

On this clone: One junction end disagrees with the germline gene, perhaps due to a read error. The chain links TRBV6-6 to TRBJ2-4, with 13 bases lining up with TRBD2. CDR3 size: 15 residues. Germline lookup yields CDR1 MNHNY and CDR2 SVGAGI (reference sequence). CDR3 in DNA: TGTGCCAGCAGATCACTAGCGGGAGGGGAAAACAGTCAGTACTTC. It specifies CASRSLAGGENSQYF.

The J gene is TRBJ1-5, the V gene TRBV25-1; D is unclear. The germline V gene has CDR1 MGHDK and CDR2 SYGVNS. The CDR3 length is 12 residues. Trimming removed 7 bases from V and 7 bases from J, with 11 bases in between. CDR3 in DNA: TGTGCCAGCACCCCTGAGTTCCAGCCCCAGCATTTT. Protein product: CASTPEFQPQHF. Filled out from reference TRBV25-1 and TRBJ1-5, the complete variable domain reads EADIYQTPRYLVIGTGKKITLECSQTMGHDKMYWYQQDPGMELHLIHYSYGVNSTEKGDLSSESTVSRIRTEHFPLTLESARPSHTSQYLCASTPEFQPQHFGDGTRLSIL.

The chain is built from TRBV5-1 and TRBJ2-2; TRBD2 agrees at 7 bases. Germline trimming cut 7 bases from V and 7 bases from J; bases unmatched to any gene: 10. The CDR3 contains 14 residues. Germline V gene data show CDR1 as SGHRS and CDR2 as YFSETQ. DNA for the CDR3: TGCGCCAGCGACGTGGGAGGGAGTGGCGGGGAGCTGTTTTTT. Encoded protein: CASDVGGSGGELFF.

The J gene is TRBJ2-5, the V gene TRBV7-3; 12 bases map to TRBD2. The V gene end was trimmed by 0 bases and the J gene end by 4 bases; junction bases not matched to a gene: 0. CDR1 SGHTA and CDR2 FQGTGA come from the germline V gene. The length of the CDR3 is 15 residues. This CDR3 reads CASSLTGLAGETQYF. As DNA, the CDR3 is TGTGCCAGCAGCTTAACGGGACTAGCGGGAGAGACCCAGTACTTC.